This T cell receptor beta chain comes out of a study of blood T cell repertoires in COVID-19. Study information: Specimens from acute and convalescent COVID-19 originated in the United States, Italy and Spain. PBMCs, B-cell-depleted T cells, or T cells were the source of the cDNA or gDNA that made up the material.

Libraries were prepared by immunoSEQ multiplex PCR; TCRdb keeps only in-frame clonotypes and omits some of them. The sample records 130,000 or so clones, roughly 89% being singletons. The CDR3 is made up of 16 amino acids. CDR1 and CDR2 (germline): SGHTA, FQGNSA. V trimming: 3 bases; J trimming: 7 bases; junction bases outside the gene matches: 11. Sequenced: PBMCs or T cells enriched from blood (not recorded which). The rearrangement links TRBV7-2 to TRBJ2-1, with 8 nucleotides matching TRBD1. The source of this sequence is a woman in her 30s who had recovered from COVID-19. CDR3 loop: CASSLVWDRHWNEQFF. As DNA, the CDR3 is TGTGCCAGCAGCTTGGTCTGGGACAGGCATTGGAATGAGCAGTTCTTC.